These 24 T cell receptor beta chains came from one sample sequenced in a study of T cells in Graves' hyperthyroidism and ophthalmopathy. RNA transcripts yielded amplified TCR beta CDR3 regions. When the TCR CDR3 underwent first-round RT-PCR, the HTBI primer set was used. TCRdb re-analysed the multiplex PCR reads in MiXCR, keeping a single row per CDR3 protein. The sample yields roughly 500,000 distinct CDR3 sequences, more than 45% seen once. Sequenced input: peripheral blood or thyroid tissue (not recorded which). These receptors originate from an adult woman with Graves' disease, either hyperthyroidism or ophthalmopathy (not recorded which).

The sample holds many counts of this clonotype. The chain is built from TRBV19 and TRBJ2-5; D possibly matches TRBD1 or TRBD2 (5 bases each). The CDR3 has 13 residues. Germline V gene data show CDR1 as LNHDA and CDR2 as SQIVND (reference sequence). Trimming pared 10 bases from V and 0 bases from J, leaving 12 bases between. CDR3 region: CATSRDHQETQYF. In nucleotides, the CDR3 is TGTGCCACCTCTCGGGACCACCAAGAGACCCAGTACTTC.

This clonotype was detected ten times or more. The chain combines TRBV3-1 with TRBJ2-5, with 8 bases aligning to TRBD2. V was pared by 1 base and J by 8 bases, with 6 bases of the junction left unmatched. Per germline, CDR1 LGHDT and CDR2 YNNKEL (reference sequence). This CDR3 comprises 14 residues. CDR3 region: CASSQGLARPTQYF. For the CDR3, the DNA is TGTGCCAGCAGCCAAGGACTAGCGAGACCCACCCAGTACTTC.

The rearrangement joins TRBV7-2 to TRBJ1-5; weak D call: TRBD1 (5 bases). Germline V lookup: CDR1 SGHTA, CDR2 FQGNSA. The CDR3 totals 16 residues. Trimming took off 2 bases at V and 2 bases at J, with 13 bases between the two ends. The CDR3 DNA sequence: TGTGCCAGCAGCTTATCGGGGCAGGGTGGCAATCAGCCCCAGCATTTT. Its protein is CASSLSGQGGNQPQHF.

The V and J genes are TRBV20-1 and TRBJ1-4; D ambiguous. The CDR3 runs to 11 residues. Germline assignment: CDR1 DFQATT and CDR2 SNEGSKA (reference sequence). V was shortened by 5 bases and J by 4 bases, with 5 bases between the two germline ends. This CDR3 is CSASNNEKLFF. DNA for the CDR3: TGCAGTGCTTCAAATAATGAAAAACTGTTTTTT.

This clonotype was counted a few times. The chain joins TRBV10-2 to TRBJ2-7, with D perhaps being TRBD1 or TRBD2 (5 bases each). CDR1 and CDR2 from the germline V gene are WSHSY and SAAADI. The CDR3 sequence is 14 residues long. Trimming removed 7 bases at V and 1 base at J, with 14 bases between. CDR3 loop: CASNDRQRSYEQYF. The CDR3 nucleotides are TGCGCCAGCAACGACCGACAGCGGTCCTACGAGCAGTACTTC.

On this clonotype itself: The CDR3 carries no conserved terminal phenylalanine or tryptophan, so it likely arises from a read error. The rearrangement links TRBV7-9 to TRBJ1-2, with 9 positions matching TRBD1. CDR1 and CDR2 from the germline V gene are SEHNR and FQNEAQ (reference sequence). The V segment lost 6 bases and the J segment 4 bases; nucleotides outside the gene matches: 6. The CDR3 covers 14 residues. CDR3 DNA sequence: TGTGCCAGCAGACCACAGGGGGCGGGCTATGGCTACACCTCC. It is translated as CASRPQGAGYGYTS.

The J gene is TRBJ1-1, the V gene TRBV9, with 7 bases lining up with TRBD1. The germline gives CDR1 SGDLS, CDR2 YYNGEE. The CDR3 totals 14 residues. The CDR3: CARMSGGLDTEAFF. The CDR3 coding sequence is TGTGCTAGAATGTCAGGGGGGCTCGACACTGAAGCTTTCTTT.

A few counts support this clonotype. This chain joins TRBV28 and TRBJ2-7; TRBD2 aligns across 12 bases. The CDR3 runs 15 residues. Germline lookup yields CDR1 MDHEN and CDR2 SYDVKM. V lost 7 bases to trimming and J lost 4 bases; unmatched junction nucleotides: 8. CDR3 in DNA: TGTGCCAGCACCCTTCTAGCGGGAGGGCTTTACGAGCAGTACTTC. Protein sequence: CASTLLAGGLYEQYF.

This chain uses TRBV2 with TRBJ1-5; the D gene is possibly TRBD1 (5 bases). CDR3 size: 15 residues. CDR1 SNHLY and CDR2 FYNNEI come from the germline V gene. Trimming took off 2 bases at V and 3 bases at J, with 11 bases between the two ends. This chain's CDR3 is CASSEMGQTNQPQHF. DNA of the CDR3: TGTGCCAGCAGTGAAATGGGGCAGACCAATCAGCCCCAGCATTTT.

In its sample, this clonotype was seen a few times. The J gene is TRBJ1-1, the V gene TRBV6-2 or TRBV6-3; 8 bases are a match to TRBD1. The CDR3 runs to 18 residues. Germline loops: CDR1 MNHEY, CDR2 SVGEGT. After removal of 8 bases from V and 0 bases from J, the junction contained 17 bases not matched to a gene. The CDR3 DNA follows: TGTGCCAGCGGGGGGAGGACAGGGACACCTACGCTGAACACTGAAGCTTTCTTT. Translation gives CASGGRTGTPTLNTEAFF.

This clonotype was observed at least ten times. As DNA, the CDR3 is TGTGCCAGCAGCCCTAGGGGGGGTAATGAAAAACTGTTTTTT. Its translation: CASSPRGGNEKLFF. V usage is TRBV6-1 and J usage is TRBJ1-4; TRBD1 is a possible D gene (6 bases). The ends were cut back, 6 bases at V and 4 bases at J, with 12 bases in the middle. The CDR3 loop spans 14 amino acids. Germline loops: CDR1 MNHNS, CDR2 SASEGT.

This clonotype was picked up many times. The chain couples TRBV7-9 to TRBJ2-2; 8 nucleotides agree with TRBD1. V lost 6 bases, J lost 0 bases, and 3 bases stayed unmatched. The CDR3 extends over 15 amino acids. Per germline, CDR1 SEHNR and CDR2 FQNEAQ (reference sequence). CDR3 in amino acids: CASRPGQANTGELFF. In nucleotides, the CDR3 is TGTGCCAGCAGGCCGGGACAGGCGAACACCGGGGAGCTGTTTTTT. Supplemented by reference TRBV7-9 and TRBJ2-2, the full variable domain reads DTGVSQNPRHKITKRGQNVTFRCDPISEHNRLYWYRQTLGQGPEFLTYFQNEAQLEKSRLLSDRFSAERPKGSFSTLEIQRTEQGDSAMYLCASRPGQANTGELFFGEGSRLTVL.

The rearrangement uses TRBV6-1 and TRBJ1-2; tentatively, D is TRBD1 (6 bases). The germline gives CDR1 MNHNS, CDR2 SASEGT. Trimming shortened V by 4 bases and J by 5 bases, and 17 bases separated the two germline ends. The CDR3 is 15 residues long. CDR3: CASSGGGRAGYGYTF. The CDR3 nucleotides read TGTGCCAGCAGTGGGGGGGGCAGGGCTGGATATGGCTACACCTTC.

This clonotype was detected many times. The chain links TRBV7-9 to TRBJ2-7, with 7 bases lining up with TRBD1. The V segment lost 3 bases and the J segment 0 bases; nucleotides outside the gene matches: 8. The length of the CDR3 is 16 residues. From germline, CDR1 is SEHNR and CDR2 FQNEAQ (reference sequence). CDR3: CASSLTAGTDSYEQYF. CDR3 bases: TGTGCCAGCAGCTTGACCGCCGGGACAGACTCCTACGAGCAGTACTTC. Filled out from reference TRBV7-9 and TRBJ2-7, the complete variable domain reads DTGVSQNPRHKITKRGQNVTFRCDPISEHNRLYWYRQTLGQGPEFLTYFQNEAQLEKSRLLSDRFSAERPKGSFSTLEIQRTEQGDSAMYLCASSLTAGTDSYEQYFGPGTRLTVT.

This clonotype was picked up many times. The chain recombines TRBV5-1 with TRBJ1-5; D perhaps matches TRBD1 (5 bases). V was shortened by 0 bases and J by 6 bases, with 13 bases between the two germline ends. The CDR3 loop spans 15 amino acids. CDR1 and CDR2 from the germline V gene are SGHRS and YFSETQ. CDR3 coding DNA: TGCGCCAGCAGCTTGGGGGGGACGGCGGGTCAGCCCCAGCATTTT. Amino acids: CASSLGGTAGQPQHF.

This clonotype has a count of ten or more. This chain uses TRBV4-1 with TRBJ1-3; the D gene is possibly TRBD1 (5 bases). Trimming took off 3 bases at V and 2 bases at J, with 17 bases between the two ends. There are 17 residues in the CDR3. The V gene's germline CDR1 is MGHRA and CDR2 YSYEKL. CDR3 DNA: TGCGCCAGCAGCCAGTTACTCCAGGGTTTCGCTGGAAACACCATATATTTT. As protein: CASSQLLQGFAGNTIYF.

At least ten counts were recorded for this clonotype. The chain combines TRBV6-6 with TRBJ1-6, with 7 bases that match TRBD1. This CDR3 is 14 amino acids long. Germline CDR1 MNHNY, CDR2 SVGAGI (reference sequence). V shed 2 bases and J 9 bases; nucleotides not matched to a gene: 4. CDR3 DNA sequence: TGTGCCAGCAGTTACGAGGGGGCGCTTTCACCCCTCCACTTT. This encodes CASSYEGALSPLHF.

This clonotype was observed many times. The rearrangement uses TRBV6-2 or TRBV6-3 and TRBJ2-7; TRBD1 might be the D (5 bases). The germline gives CDR1 MNHEY, CDR2 SVGEGT. Deletions cut 7 bases from V and 1 base from J, with 17 bases between. The length of the CDR3 is 15 residues. The CDR3 here is CASNDQGHPSYEQYF. DNA of the CDR3: TGTGCCAGCAATGACCAGGGTCATCCTTCCTACGAGCAGTACTTC.

This clonotype was observed at least ten times. The V gene is TRBV2, the J gene TRBJ1-1; 9 nucleotides line up with TRBD1. The ends lost 4 bases at V and 10 bases at J; junction bases unmatched: 10. The CDR3 runs to 14 residues. The germline V gene has CDR1 SNHLY and CDR2 FYNNEI. The CDR3 DNA follows: TGTGCCAGCAGTGTCCGTCCCGGGACAGGGTTAGCTTTCTTT. Translating it yields CASSVRPGTGLAFF.

Points on this clonotype: A read error is possible here, since a much larger clone lies one base away. The chain employs TRBV11-2 and TRBJ1-1, with D tentatively TRBD1 (6 bases). Germline V lookup: CDR1 SGHAT, CDR2 FQNNGV. This CDR3 spans 17 amino acids. CDR3 sequence (DNA): TGTGCCGGCAGCTTAGATTGGGGGCAGGGGATGGGCACTGAAGCTTTCTTT. This translates into CAGSLDWGQGMGTEAFF.

Details on this clonotype: Its ends do not fully match the called genes, so a read error is possible. This chain uses TRBV28 with TRBJ2-7; the D call may be TRBD1 or TRBD2 (6 bases each). This CDR3 spans 12 amino acids. Germline V CDR1 and CDR2: MDHEN, SYDVKM. DNA of the CDR3: TGTGCCAGCGGGGGGCAGATCTACGAGCAGTGCTTC. Its protein product is CASGGQIYEQCF.

This clonotype came up many times. The gene calls are TRBV10-3 and TRBJ2-2; 7 nucleotides match TRBD2. The germline gives CDR1 ENHRY, CDR2 SYGVKD. This CDR3 contains 13 residues. Trimming removed 4 bases from V and 6 bases from J; junction bases left unmatched: 2. CDR3 nucleotides: TGTGCCATCAGTGGGACTAGATCCGGGGAGCTGTTTTTT. Encoded protein: CAISGTRSGELFF.

This clonotype was seen repeatedly, ten times or more. The chain combines TRBV19 with TRBJ1-5; 9 positions agree with TRBD1. CDR3 length: 15 residues. Germline V gene lookup returns CDR1 LNHDA and CDR2 SQIVND (reference sequence). Trimming at V came to 10 bases and at J to 0 bases, leaving 7 bases not matched to a gene. CDR3 sequence (DNA): TGTGCCACCAGGACAGGGGAACTTAGCAATCAGCCCCAGCATTTT. This encodes CATRTGELSNQPQHF.

V gene TRBV7-9 combines with J gene TRBJ2-3; no clear D gene. The CDR3 sequence is 16 residues long. Trimming shortened V by 2 bases and J by 4 bases, and 16 bases separated the two germline ends. Germline V gene sequence: CDR1 SEHNR, CDR2 FQNEAQ (reference sequence). This CDR3 reads CASSLFGRTGADTQYF. In DNA form, the CDR3 reads TGTGCCAGCAGCTTATTCGGACGAACGGGCGCAGATACGCAGTATTTT.